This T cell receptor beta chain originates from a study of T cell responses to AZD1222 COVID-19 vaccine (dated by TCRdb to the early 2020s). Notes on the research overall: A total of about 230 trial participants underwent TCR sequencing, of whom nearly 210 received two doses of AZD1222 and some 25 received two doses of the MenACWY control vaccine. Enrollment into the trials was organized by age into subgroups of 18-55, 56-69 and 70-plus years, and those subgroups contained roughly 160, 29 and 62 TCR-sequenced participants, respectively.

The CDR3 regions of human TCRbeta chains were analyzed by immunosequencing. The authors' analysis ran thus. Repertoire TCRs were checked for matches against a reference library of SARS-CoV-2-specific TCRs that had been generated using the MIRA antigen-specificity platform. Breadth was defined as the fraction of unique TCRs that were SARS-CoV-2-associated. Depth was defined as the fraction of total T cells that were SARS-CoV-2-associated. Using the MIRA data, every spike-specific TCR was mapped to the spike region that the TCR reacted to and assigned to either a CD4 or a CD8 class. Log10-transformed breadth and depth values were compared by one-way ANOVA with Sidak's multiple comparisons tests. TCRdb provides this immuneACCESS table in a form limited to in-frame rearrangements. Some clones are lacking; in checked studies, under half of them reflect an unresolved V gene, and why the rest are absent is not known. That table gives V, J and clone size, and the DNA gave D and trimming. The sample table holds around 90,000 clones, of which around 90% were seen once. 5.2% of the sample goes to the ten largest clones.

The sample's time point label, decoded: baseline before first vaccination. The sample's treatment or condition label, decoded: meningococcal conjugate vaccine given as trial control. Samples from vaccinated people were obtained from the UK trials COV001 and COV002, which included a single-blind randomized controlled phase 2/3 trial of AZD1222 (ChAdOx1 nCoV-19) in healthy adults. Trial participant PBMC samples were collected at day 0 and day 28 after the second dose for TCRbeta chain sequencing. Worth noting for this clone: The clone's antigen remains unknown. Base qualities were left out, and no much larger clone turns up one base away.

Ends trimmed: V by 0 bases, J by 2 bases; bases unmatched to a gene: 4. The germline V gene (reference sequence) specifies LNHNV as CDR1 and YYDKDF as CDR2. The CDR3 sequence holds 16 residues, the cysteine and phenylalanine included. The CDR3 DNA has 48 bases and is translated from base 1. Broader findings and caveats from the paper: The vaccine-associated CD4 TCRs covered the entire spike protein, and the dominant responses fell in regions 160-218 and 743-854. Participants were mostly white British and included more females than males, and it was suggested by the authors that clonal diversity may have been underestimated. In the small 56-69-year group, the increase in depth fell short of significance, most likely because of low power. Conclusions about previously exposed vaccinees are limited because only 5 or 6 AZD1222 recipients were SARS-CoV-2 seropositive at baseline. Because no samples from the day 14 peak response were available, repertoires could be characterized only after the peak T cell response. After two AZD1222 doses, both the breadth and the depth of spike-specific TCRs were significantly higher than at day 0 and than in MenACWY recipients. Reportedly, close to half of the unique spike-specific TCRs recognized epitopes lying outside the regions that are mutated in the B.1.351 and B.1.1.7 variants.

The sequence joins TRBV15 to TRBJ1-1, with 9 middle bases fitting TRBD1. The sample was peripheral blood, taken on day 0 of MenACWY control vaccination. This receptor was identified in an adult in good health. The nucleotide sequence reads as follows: TGTGCCACCAGCAGAGACGGGACAGGGTTAAACACTGAAGCTTTCTTT. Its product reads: CATSRDGTGLNTEAFF.